The present entry profiles one T cell receptor (beta chain) with its context. Its antigen is unidentified. 13 Jbeta primers and 60 Vbeta primers were used for the PCR. The data were produced by immunoSEQ multiplex PCR, yet TCRdb's version contains in-frame clones alone and is incomplete. The top ten hold 6.5% to 7.5% of the sample, which has more than 65,000 clones, less than 80% seen once. This record comes from a study of cytomegalovirus exposure and HLA in healthy donors. General study results and limits: As was reported, the classifier diagnosed cytomegalovirus status with high specificity and sensitivity. Later analysis suggested most CMV-associated TCR beta chains were HLA-restricted.

The sequence derives from a woman aged 50 to 60 in good health and CMV-seropositive. The sequencing sample was made of PBMCs.

CDR3 loop: CASSTGLARGDTQYF. CDR3 bases: TGTGCCAGCAGTACGGGACTAGCGAGGGGGGATACGCAGTATTTT. The gene calls are TRBV27 and TRBJ2-3, with 10 bases lining up with TRBD2. CDR3 size: 15 residues. V shed 5 bases and J 6 bases; nucleotides not matched to a gene: 8. CDR1 and CDR2 from the germline V gene are MNHEY and SMNVEV (reference sequence).